The 27 T cell receptor beta chains below come from one sample, sequenced in a study of cytomegalovirus exposure and HLA in healthy donors. Generated by immunoSEQ multiplex PCR, the TCRdb table keeps only in-frame clones and is missing some. The repertoire holds more than 150,000 clones, with about 80% as singletons. The specimen sequenced was PBMCs. The receptors shown here come from a young woman in good health and CMV-seropositive.

The chain combines TRBV7-9 with TRBJ1-6, with 7 bases matching TRBD1. Trimming took 0 bases from V and 7 from J; bases not matched to a gene: 9. CDR1 and CDR2 (germline): SEHNR, FQNEAQ (reference sequence). This CDR3 region has 17 residues. This CDR3 is CASSLAGTMGQNSPLHF. Written as DNA, the CDR3 is TGTGCCAGCAGCTTAGCGGGGACAATGGGACAGAATTCACCCCTCCACTTT.

This clone was observed a few times. The chain combines TRBV7-7 with TRBJ2-5, with D unresolved. CDR3 size: 13 residues. The V end was cut by 3 bases, the J end by 4 bases, with 9 bases between. Germline CDR1 and CDR2: SSHAT and FNYEAQ (reference sequence). CDR3 bases: TGTGCCAGCAGCTTCGGGTCCCGAGAGACCCAGTACTTC. The encoded protein is CASSFGSRETQYF.

The chain is built from TRBV29-1 and TRBJ2-4; no definite D call. This CDR3 is 13 amino acids long. CDR1 is SQVTM, CDR2 ANQGSEA, per germline. Trimming removed 5 bases at V and 0 bases at J, with 8 bases between. This CDR3 reads CSVSDSAKNIQYF. The CDR3 bases are TGCAGCGTTTCCGACTCAGCCAAAAACATTCAGTACTTC.

This clone was picked up a small number of times. V usage is TRBV10-3 and J usage is TRBJ1-5; no clear D. Germline V gene sequence: CDR1 ENHRY, CDR2 SYGVKD. This CDR3 comprises 16 residues. V was trimmed by 7 bases and J by 1 base, leaving 17 bases between them. The CDR3 nucleotides are TGTGCCATCATCTGGCGGGAGTGGTGGAGCAATCAGCCCCAGCATTTT. It codes for CAIIWREWWSNQPQHF.

The chain uses TRBV7-9 and TRBJ1-5, with a possible D match to TRBD1 (6 bases). Germline CDR1 is SEHNR and CDR2 is FQNEAQ (reference sequence). V lost 5 bases and J 2 bases, leaving 13 bases between the germline ends. This CDR3 has 15 amino acids. The CDR3 DNA follows: TGTGCCAGCAGCGCAGGGGATAGGGGCAATCAGCCCCAGCATTTT. This translates into CASSAGDRGNQPQHF.

This clone has just one count. This chain links TRBV6-4 with TRBJ2-3, with 10 nucleotides matching TRBD2. V shed 4 bases, J shed 2 bases, and the junction held 6 bases outside the gene matches. The CDR3 is made up of 16 amino acids. Per germline, CDR1 MRHNA and CDR2 SNTAGT. CDR3 coding DNA: TGTGCCAGCAGTGCCGATAGCGGGGGGAACACAGATACGCAGTATTTT. Protein: CASSADSGGNTDTQYF.

This chain links TRBV4-2 with TRBJ2-2; D is unresolved. Trimming shortened V by 6 bases and J by 6 bases, and 8 bases separated the two germline ends. Germline-derived CDR1 and CDR2 are LGHNA and YNFKEQ. The CDR3 contains 12 residues. The CDR3 DNA is TGTGCCAGCAGAATAATTTCCGGGGAGCTGTTTTTT. It specifies CASRIISGELFF.

V usage is TRBV19 and J usage is TRBJ1-2, with D unclear. This CDR3 is 11 amino acids long. Looked up from germline, CDR1 is LNHDA and CDR2 is SQIVND (reference sequence). The V gene lost 7 bases and the J gene lost 8 bases, with 11 bases spanning the gap. CDR3 nucleotides: TGTGCCAGTACCGCGGGGATCGGCTACACCTTC. Translation gives CASTAGIGYTF.

The chain is built from TRBV9 and TRBJ2-3; the match to TRBD2 covers 7 bases. CDR1 and CDR2 from the germline V gene are SGDLS and YYNGEE. V trimming: 2 bases; J trimming: 2 bases; junction bases outside the gene matches: 5. This CDR3 region has 15 residues. CDR3 nucleotides: TGTGCCAGCAGCGTTTTCGGGGGGTACACAGATACGCAGTATTTT. Its protein product is CASSVFGGYTDTQYF.

This sequence joins TRBV5-1 and TRBJ1-2; tentative D call: TRBD1 (5 bases). V was cut by 4 bases and J by 8 bases, with 18 bases left in between. The germline gives CDR1 SGHRS, CDR2 YFSETQ. This CDR3 spans 14 amino acids. This CDR3 reads CASSPQAGDYGYTF. The CDR3 DNA follows: TGCGCCAGCAGCCCCCAGGCGGGGGATTACGGCTACACCTTC. Filled out from reference TRBV5-1 and TRBJ1-2, the complete variable domain reads KAGVTQTPRYLIKTRGQQVTLSCSPISGHRSVSWYQQTPGQGLQFLFEYFSETQRNKGNFPGRFSGRQFSNSRSEMNVSTLELGDSALYLCASSPQAGDYGYTFGSGTRLTVV.

This chain joins TRBV6-4 and TRBJ2-2, with D perhaps matching TRBD2 (6 bases). Trimming left V 4 bases short and J 2 bases short, with 14 bases between. The germline CDR1 and CDR2 sequences are MRHNA and SNTAGT. The CDR3 runs to 16 residues. The CDR3 sequence: CASSVSGSRNTGELFF. For the CDR3, the DNA is TGTGCCAGCAGTGTCTCCGGGAGCAGAAACACCGGGGAGCTGTTTTTT.

The CDR3: CASSPPSLQGGEQYF. In DNA form, the CDR3 reads TGTGCCAGCTCACCACCGTCCTTACAGGGGGGCGAGCAGTACTTC. This chain connects TRBV18 to TRBJ2-7; 8 positions agree with TRBD1. With 0 bases clipped from V and 6 bases from J, the junction kept 7 bases outside the gene matches. Germline loops: CDR1 KGHSH, CDR2 LQKENI. This CDR3 is 15 amino acids long.

This clone has more than one count but fewer than ten. The chain couples TRBV4-1 to TRBJ1-1, with D possibly matching TRBD1 (5 bases). This CDR3 is 15 amino acids long. Germline loops: CDR1 MGHRA, CDR2 YSYEKL. V was trimmed by 0 bases and J by 3 bases, leaving 11 bases between them. Here the CDR3 DNA reads TGCGCCAGCAGCCAAGAGAACCAAGGGGACACTGAAGCTTTCTTT. Protein: CASSQENQGDTEAFF.

The chain is built from TRBV29-1 and TRBJ2-3; 13 nucleotides agree with TRBD2. The CDR3 covers 16 residues. V gave up 6 bases and J gave up 6 bases; unmatched junction bases: 12. CDR1 SQVTM and CDR2 ANQGSEA come from the germline V gene. In DNA form, the CDR3 reads TGCAGCGTCGAAAGACTAGCGGGGGGAGACCAGGATACGCAGTATTTT. Encoded protein: CSVERLAGGDQDTQYF.

The chain is built from TRBV11-2 and TRBJ2-7; TRBD2 agrees at 13 bases. Losses at the gene ends were 5 bases for V and 2 bases for J; bases not matched to a gene: 6. The germline V gene encodes CDR1 SGHAT and CDR2 FQNNGV. CDR3 length: 16 residues. CDR3 bases: TGTGCCAGCAGCCGGACTAGCGGGGGAACGCCCTACGAGCAGTACTTC. It specifies CASSRTSGGTPYEQYF.

The rearrangement uses TRBV7-3 and TRBJ2-2, with TRBD2 matching 8 bases. This CDR3 contains 16 residues. The germline gives CDR1 SGHTA, CDR2 FQGTGA. The V segment lost 2 bases and the J segment 1 base; nucleotides outside the gene matches: 3. CDR3 bases: TGTGCCAGCAGCTTAGGGCTAGCGGGGAACACCGGGGAGCTGTTTTTT. It is translated as CASSLGLAGNTGELFF.

This clone showed up just a few times. J is TRBJ1-2 and V is TRBV27; D unresolved. The CDR3 loop spans 14 amino acids. Between the trimmed V and J ends, which lost 5 bases and 3 bases, there was a span of 13 bases. Germline V CDR1 and CDR2: MNHEY, SMNVEV (reference sequence). CDR3 in DNA: TGTGCCAGCAGTCCCTTTGGCAGTGACTATGGCTACACCTTC. This encodes CASSPFGSDYGYTF.

V usage is TRBV5-4 and J usage is TRBJ2-3; 7 bases are a match to TRBD2. The germline gives CDR1 SGHNT, CDR2 YYREEE (reference sequence). CDR3 length: 14 amino acids. V shed 4 bases, J shed 5 bases, and the junction held 7 bases outside the gene matches. The CDR3 here is CASSLGGEVDTQYF. CDR3 bases: TGTGCCAGCAGCCTGGGGGGGGAGGTAGATACGCAGTATTTT. Together with reference TRBV5-4 and TRBJ2-3, the CDR3 gives the full variable domain: ETGVTQSPTHLIKTRGQQVTLRCSSQSGHNTVSWYQQALGQGPQFIFQYYREEENGRGNFPPRFSGLQFPNYSSELNVNALELDDSALYLCASSLGGEVDTQYFGPGTRLTVL.

This chain links TRBV6-5 with TRBJ1-3; D unresolved. V lost 0 bases to trimming and J lost 4 bases, with 13 bases between them. This CDR3 contains 16 residues. Germline CDR1 is MNHEY and CDR2 is SVGAGI. The CDR3 coding sequence is TGTGCCAGCAGTTACTCGATTAGTGGGAGGGGAAACACCATATATTTT. It translates to CASSYSISGRGNTIYF.

This CDR3 is CATARGVGYGYTF. The CDR3 nucleotides read TGTGCCACTGCTCGGGGGGTCGGCTATGGCTACACCTTC. The genes are TRBV6-5 and TRBJ1-2; D may be TRBD1 (5 bases). Germline CDR1 MNHEY, CDR2 SVGAGI. This CDR3 contains 13 residues. V lost 10 bases and J lost 4, with 16 bases in between.

This sequence joins TRBV19 and TRBJ1-2; the match to TRBD1 covers 8 bases. The CDR3 sequence is 14 residues long. V trimming: 5 bases; J trimming: 4 bases; junction bases outside the gene matches: 6. Germline assignment: CDR1 LNHDA and CDR2 SQIVND (reference sequence). The CDR3 sequence: CASSALDRGYGYTF. Here the CDR3 DNA reads TGTGCCAGTAGTGCCCTAGACAGGGGCTATGGCTACACCTTC. Combining the CDR3 with reference TRBV19 and TRBJ1-2 gives the whole variable domain DGGITQSPKYLFRKEGQNVTLSCEQNLNHDAMYWYRQDPGQGLRLIYYSQIVNDFQKGDIAEGYSVSREKKESFPLTVTSAQKNPTAFYLCASSALDRGYGYTFGSGTRLTVV.

This clone turned up a few times. V usage is TRBV4-1 and J usage is TRBJ2-2; a weak D match, TRBD1 (6 bases). The ends were cut back, 1 base at V and 4 bases at J, with 10 bases in the middle. The length of the CDR3 is 15 residues. The germline gives CDR1 MGHRA, CDR2 YSYEKL. CDR3 bases: TGCGCCAGCAGCCAAGTCCAGGGGCCCACCGGGGAGCTGTTTTTT. The encoded protein is CASSQVQGPTGELFF.

This sequence joins TRBV2 and TRBJ2-1; 7 nucleotides line up with TRBD1. The germline CDR1 and CDR2 sequences are SNHLY and FYNNEI. CDR3 length equals 13 residues. J was trimmed by 12 bases and V by 11 bases; bases with no gene match: 16. The CDR3 nucleotides are TGTGCCTCCAGGGGGAGACCGGGCCAGGGGCAGTTCTTC. Translation: CASRGRPGQGQFF.

The chain recombines TRBV19 with TRBJ1-1; no clear D gene. V lost 5 bases, J lost 7 bases, and 11 bases lay in between. The CDR3 has 12 amino acids. Per the germline V gene, CDR1 is LNHDA and CDR2 is SQIVND (reference sequence). The CDR3 bases are TGTGCCAGTAGTTCGTTTGAGTATGAAGCTTTCTTT. Encoded protein: CASSSFEYEAFF. Full variable domain (outside the CDR3, taken from reference TRBV19 and TRBJ1-1): DGGITQSPKYLFRKEGQNVTLSCEQNLNHDAMYWYRQDPGQGLRLIYYSQIVNDFQKGDIAEGYSVSREKKESFPLTVTSAQKNPTAFYLCASSSFEYEAFFGQGTRLTVV.

DNA for the CDR3: TGTGCCAGCAGCGTAGGAGGGCAGAAGAACACCGGGGAGCTGTTTTTT. It encodes CASSVGGQKNTGELFF. The chain combines TRBV9 with TRBJ2-2; D possibly corresponds to TRBD2 (5 bases). V gave up 0 bases and J gave up 1 base, with 10 bases separating them. The germline V gene has CDR1 SGDLS and CDR2 YYNGEE. This CDR3 is built from 16 residues.

The chain is built from TRBV7-9 and TRBJ2-3; D is unresolved. This CDR3 spans 13 amino acids. Trimming stripped 6 bases from V and 1 base from J, with 8 bases between. CDR1 and CDR2 (germline): SEHNR, FQNEAQ (reference sequence). In DNA, the CDR3 is TGTGCCAGCAGGCAGTCTGGCACAGATACGCAGTATTTT. The encoded protein is CASRQSGTDTQYF. The full variable domain, in which reference TRBV7-9 and TRBJ2-3 provide the parts outside the CDR3, is DTGVSQNPRHKITKRGQNVTFRCDPISEHNRLYWYRQTLGQGPEFLTYFQNEAQLEKSRLLSDRFSAERPKGSFSTLEIQRTEQGDSAMYLCASRQSGTDTQYFGPGTRLTVL.

The chain carries TRBV18 and TRBJ2-5; D is possibly TRBD1 (6 bases). The CDR3 length is 15 residues. V was shortened by 0 bases and J by 7 bases, with 15 bases between the two germline ends. Germline V lookup: CDR1 KGHSH, CDR2 LQKENI. The DNA of the CDR3 is TGTGCCAGCTCACCACCTTCGAGGACAGTCGGGACCCAGTACTTC. Its protein product is CASSPPSRTVGTQYF.